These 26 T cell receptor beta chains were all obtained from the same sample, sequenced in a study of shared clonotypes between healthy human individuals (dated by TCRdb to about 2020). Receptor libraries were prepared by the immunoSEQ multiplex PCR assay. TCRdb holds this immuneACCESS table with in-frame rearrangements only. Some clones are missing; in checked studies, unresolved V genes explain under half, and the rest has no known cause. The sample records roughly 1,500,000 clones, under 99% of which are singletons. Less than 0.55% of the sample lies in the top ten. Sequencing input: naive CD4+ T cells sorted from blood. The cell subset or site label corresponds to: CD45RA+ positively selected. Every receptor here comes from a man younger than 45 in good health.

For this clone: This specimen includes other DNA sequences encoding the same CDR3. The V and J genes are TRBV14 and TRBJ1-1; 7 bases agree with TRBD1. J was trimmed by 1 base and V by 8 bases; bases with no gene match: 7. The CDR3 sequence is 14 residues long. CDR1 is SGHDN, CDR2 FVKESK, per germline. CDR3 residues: CASSHRGRNTEAFF. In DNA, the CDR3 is TGTGCCAGCTCCCACAGGGGACGGAACACTGAAGCTTTCTTT. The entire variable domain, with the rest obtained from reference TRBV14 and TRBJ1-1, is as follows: EAGVTQFPSHSVIEKGQTVTLRCDPISGHDNLYWYRRVMGKEIKFLLHFVKESKQDESGMPNNRFLAERTGGTYSTLKVQPAELEDSGVYFCASSHRGRNTEAFFGQGTRLTVV.

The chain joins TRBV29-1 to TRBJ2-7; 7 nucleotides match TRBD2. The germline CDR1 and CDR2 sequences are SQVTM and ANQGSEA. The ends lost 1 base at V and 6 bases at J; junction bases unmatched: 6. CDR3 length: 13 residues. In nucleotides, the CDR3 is TGCAGCGTTGAAGGGACTAGTGGCTTCGAGCAGTACTTC. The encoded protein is CSVEGTSGFEQYF.

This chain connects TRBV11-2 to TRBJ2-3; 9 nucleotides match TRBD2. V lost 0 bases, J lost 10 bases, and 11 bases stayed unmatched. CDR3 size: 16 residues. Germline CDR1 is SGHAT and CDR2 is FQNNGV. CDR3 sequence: CASSLDSGSLFYAQYF. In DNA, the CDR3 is TGTGCCAGCAGCTTAGATAGCGGGAGTCTTTTCTATGCGCAGTATTTT.

CDR3 DNA sequence: TGTGCTAGTGTCCGGGACAGCGACTATGGCTACACCTTC. Amino acid sequence: CASVRDSDYGYTF. The rearrangement joins TRBV12-5 to TRBJ1-2; TRBD1 agrees at 7 bases. Germline assignment: CDR1 LGHNT and CDR2 FRNRAP. J lost 3 bases, V lost 7 bases, and 5 bases had no gene match. There are 13 residues in the CDR3. The whole variable domain, filled in from reference TRBV12-5 and TRBJ1-2, reads DARVTQTPRHKVTEMGQEVTMRCQPILGHNTVFWYRQTMMQGLELLAYFRNRAPLDDSGMPKDRFSAEMPDATLATLKIQPSEPRDSAVYFCASVRDSDYGYTFGSGTRLTVV.

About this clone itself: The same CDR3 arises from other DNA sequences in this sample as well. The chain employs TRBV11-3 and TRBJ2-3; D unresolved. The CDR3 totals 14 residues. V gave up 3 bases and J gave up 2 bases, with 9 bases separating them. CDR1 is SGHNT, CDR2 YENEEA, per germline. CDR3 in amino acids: CASSLGTNTDTQYF. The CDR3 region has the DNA TGTGCCAGCAGCTTGGGTACAAACACAGATACGCAGTATTTT.

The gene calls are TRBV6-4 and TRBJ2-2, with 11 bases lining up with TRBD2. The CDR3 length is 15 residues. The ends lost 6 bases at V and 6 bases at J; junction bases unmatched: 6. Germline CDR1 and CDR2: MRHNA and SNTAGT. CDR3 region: CASRHTSGSAGELFF. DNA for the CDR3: TGTGCCAGCAGACACACTAGCGGGAGTGCCGGGGAGCTGTTTTTT.

This CDR3 reads CASSADRGRGYEQYF. The CDR3, as DNA: TGTGCCAGCAGCGCCGACAGGGGAAGAGGCTACGAGCAGTACTTC. The V call is TRBV7-9, the J call TRBJ2-7, with 8 bases that match TRBD1. Germline V gene lookup returns CDR1 SEHNR and CDR2 FQNEAQ (reference sequence). The length of the CDR3 is 15 residues. Trimming removed 5 bases from V and 3 bases from J; junction bases left unmatched: 9.

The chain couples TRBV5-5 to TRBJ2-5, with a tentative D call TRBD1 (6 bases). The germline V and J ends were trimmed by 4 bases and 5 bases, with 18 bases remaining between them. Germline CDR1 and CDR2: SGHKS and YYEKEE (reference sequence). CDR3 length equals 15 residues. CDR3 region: CASSEPGGTSETQYF. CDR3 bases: TGTGCCAGCAGCGAGCCTGGGGGCACGAGTGAGACCCAGTACTTC.

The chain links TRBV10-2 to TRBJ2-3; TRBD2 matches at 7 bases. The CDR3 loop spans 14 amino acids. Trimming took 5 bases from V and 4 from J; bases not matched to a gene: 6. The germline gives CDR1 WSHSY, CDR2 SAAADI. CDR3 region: CASSLLAASDTQYF. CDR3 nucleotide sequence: TGCGCCAGCAGTCTGCTAGCGGCCTCAGATACGCAGTATTTT.

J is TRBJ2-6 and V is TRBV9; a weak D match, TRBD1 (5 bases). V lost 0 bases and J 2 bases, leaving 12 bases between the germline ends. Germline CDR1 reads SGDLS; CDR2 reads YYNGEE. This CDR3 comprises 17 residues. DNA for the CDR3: TGTGCCAGCAGCGTAGTCGGGTCAGGGACTGGGGCCAACGTCCTGACTTTC. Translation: CASSVVGSGTGANVLTF.

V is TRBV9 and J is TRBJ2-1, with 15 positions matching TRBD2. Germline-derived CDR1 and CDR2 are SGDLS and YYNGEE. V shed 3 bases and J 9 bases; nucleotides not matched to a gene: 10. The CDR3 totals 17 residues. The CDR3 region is CASSGGLAGGPRSEQFF. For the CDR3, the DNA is TGTGCCAGCAGCGGGGGACTAGCGGGAGGCCCCCGTAGTGAGCAGTTCTTC.

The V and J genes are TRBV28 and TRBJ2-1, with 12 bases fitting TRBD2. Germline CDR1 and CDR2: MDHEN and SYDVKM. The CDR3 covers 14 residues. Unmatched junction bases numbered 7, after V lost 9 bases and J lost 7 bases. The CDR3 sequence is CASTGLAGRNEQFF. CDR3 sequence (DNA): TGTGCCAGTACGGGACTAGCGGGCCGAAATGAGCAGTTCTTC.

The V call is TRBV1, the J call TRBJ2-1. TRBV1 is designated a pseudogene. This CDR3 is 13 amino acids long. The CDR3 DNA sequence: TGCACCAGCAGCCACGGACCCTACAATGAGCAGTTCTTC. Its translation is CTSSHGPYNEQFF.

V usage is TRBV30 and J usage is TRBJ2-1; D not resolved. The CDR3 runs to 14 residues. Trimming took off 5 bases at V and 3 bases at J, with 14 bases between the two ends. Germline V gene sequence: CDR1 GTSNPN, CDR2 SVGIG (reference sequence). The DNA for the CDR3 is TGTGCCTGGGGAAAAACAGAAAACTACAATGAGCAGTTCTTC. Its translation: CAWGKTENYNEQFF.

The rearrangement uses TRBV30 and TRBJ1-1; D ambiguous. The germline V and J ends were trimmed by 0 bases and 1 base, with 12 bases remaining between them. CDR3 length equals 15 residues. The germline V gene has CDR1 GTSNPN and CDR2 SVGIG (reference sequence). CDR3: CAWSVQNTWNTEAFF. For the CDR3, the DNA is TGTGCCTGGAGTGTTCAAAATACCTGGAACACTGAAGCTTTCTTT. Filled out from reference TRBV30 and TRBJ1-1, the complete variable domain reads SQTIHQWPATLVQPVGSPLSLECTVEGTSNPNLYWYRQAAGRGLQLLFYSVGIGQISSEVPQNLSASRPQDRQFILSSKKLLLSDSGFYLCAWSVQNTWNTEAFFGQGTRLTVV.

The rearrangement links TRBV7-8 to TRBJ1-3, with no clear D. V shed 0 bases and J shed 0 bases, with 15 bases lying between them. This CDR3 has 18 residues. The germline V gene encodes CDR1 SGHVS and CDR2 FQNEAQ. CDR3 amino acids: CASSLAAVRRTSGNTIYF. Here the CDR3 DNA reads TGTGCCAGCAGCTTAGCGGCCGTGCGGCGTACCTCTGGAAACACCATATATTTT.

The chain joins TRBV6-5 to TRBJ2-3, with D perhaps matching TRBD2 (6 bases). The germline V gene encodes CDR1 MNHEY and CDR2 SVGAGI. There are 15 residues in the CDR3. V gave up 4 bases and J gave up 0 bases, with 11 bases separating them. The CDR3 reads CASSSTRASTDTQYF. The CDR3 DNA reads TGTGCCAGCAGTTCGACTAGGGCTAGCACAGATACGCAGTATTTT.

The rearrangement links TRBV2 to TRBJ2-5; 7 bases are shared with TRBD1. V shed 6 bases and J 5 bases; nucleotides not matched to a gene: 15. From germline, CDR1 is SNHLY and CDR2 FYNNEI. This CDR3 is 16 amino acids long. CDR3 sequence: CASRRDSTSRWETQYF. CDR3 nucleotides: TGTGCCAGCAGGAGGGACAGCACGTCGCGGTGGGAGACCCAGTACTTC.

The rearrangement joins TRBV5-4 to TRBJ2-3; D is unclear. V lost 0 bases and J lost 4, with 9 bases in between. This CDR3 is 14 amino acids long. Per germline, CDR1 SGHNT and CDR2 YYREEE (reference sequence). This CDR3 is CASSLVGFADTQYF. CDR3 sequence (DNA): TGTGCCAGCAGCTTGGTAGGGTTTGCAGATACGCAGTATTTT.

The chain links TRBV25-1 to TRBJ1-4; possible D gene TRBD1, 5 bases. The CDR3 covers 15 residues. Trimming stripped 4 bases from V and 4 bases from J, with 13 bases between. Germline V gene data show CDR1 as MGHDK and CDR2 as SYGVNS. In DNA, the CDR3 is TGTGCCAGCAGTGGTCCCGCGGGGCTTAATGAAAAACTGTTTTTT. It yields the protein CASSGPAGLNEKLFF.

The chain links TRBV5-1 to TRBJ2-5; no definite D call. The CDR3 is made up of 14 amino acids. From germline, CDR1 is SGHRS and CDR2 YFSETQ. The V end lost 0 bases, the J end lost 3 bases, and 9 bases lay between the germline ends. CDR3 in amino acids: CASSLGPKEETQYF. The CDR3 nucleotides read TGCGCCAGCAGCTTGGGTCCGAAGGAAGAGACCCAGTACTTC.

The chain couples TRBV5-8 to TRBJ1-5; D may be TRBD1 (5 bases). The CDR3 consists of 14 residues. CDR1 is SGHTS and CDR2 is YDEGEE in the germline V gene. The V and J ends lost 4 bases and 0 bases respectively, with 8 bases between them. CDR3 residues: CASSRDSSNQPQHF. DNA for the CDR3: TGTGCCAGCAGCCGCGACAGTAGCAATCAGCCCCAGCATTTT.

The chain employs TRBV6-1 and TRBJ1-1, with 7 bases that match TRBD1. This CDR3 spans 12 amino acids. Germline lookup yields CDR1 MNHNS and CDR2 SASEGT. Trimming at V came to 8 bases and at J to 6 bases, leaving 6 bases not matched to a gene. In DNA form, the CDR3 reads TGTGCCAGCCGGTGGACAGGCCCTGAAGCTTTCTTT. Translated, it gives CASRWTGPEAFF.

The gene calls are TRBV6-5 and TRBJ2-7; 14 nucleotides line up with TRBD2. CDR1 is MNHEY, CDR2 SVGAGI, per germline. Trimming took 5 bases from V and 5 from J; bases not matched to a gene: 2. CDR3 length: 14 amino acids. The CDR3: CASSRTSGRHEQYF. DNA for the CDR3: TGTGCCAGCAGTCGGACTAGCGGGAGGCACGAGCAGTACTTC.

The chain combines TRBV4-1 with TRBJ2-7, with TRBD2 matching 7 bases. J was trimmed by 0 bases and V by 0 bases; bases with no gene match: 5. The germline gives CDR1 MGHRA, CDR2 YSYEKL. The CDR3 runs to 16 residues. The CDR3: CASSQEPSGSSYEQYF. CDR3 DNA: TGCGCCAGCAGCCAAGAACCTAGCGGAAGCTCCTACGAGCAGTACTTC.

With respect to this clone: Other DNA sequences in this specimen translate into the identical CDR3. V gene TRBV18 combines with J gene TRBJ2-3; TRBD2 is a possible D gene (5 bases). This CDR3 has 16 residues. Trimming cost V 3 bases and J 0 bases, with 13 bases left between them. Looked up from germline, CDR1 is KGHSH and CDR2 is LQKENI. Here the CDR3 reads CASSPLGGGSTDTQYF. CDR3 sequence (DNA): TGTGCCAGCTCACCCCTCGGCGGCGGGAGCACAGATACGCAGTATTTT.